This T cell receptor (beta chain) is from a study of OX40 agonist ivuxolimab in advanced cancers. The CDR3 length is 14 residues. Between the trimmed V and J ends, which lost 2 bases and 3 bases, there was a span of 9 bases. Germline loops: CDR1 SGHDT, CDR2 YYEEEE. Of note for this clone: Its antigen is undetermined.

Data came from immunoSEQ multiplex PCR; TCRdb stores just in-frame clones and leaves some out. The repertoire holds roughly 60,000 clones, with 84% as singletons. Study findings and constraints: In CD8+ T cells, expanded clones were on average more numerous than in CD4+.

The gene calls are TRBV5-6 and TRBJ2-1; D possibly corresponds to TRBD1 (5 bases). This TCR was sampled from an adult with an advanced solid tumor such as melanoma, head and neck, liver or kidney cancer. The specimen was CD4+ or CD8+ T cells sorted from blood, collected in a trial of the OX40 agonist ivuxolimab. CDR3 amino acids: CASSFQGYYNEQFF. Here the CDR3 DNA reads TGTGCCAGCAGCTTCCAGGGATACTACAATGAGCAGTTCTTC.